A selection of T cell receptor beta chains follows, all from one sample in a study of T cell responses to AZD1222 COVID-19 vaccine. Some clones are missing from TCRdb's copy, which holds only in-frame ones; the method was immunoSEQ multiplex PCR. The sample yields around 150,000 clones, more than 90% seen once. Material: peripheral blood, obtained on day 0 of AZD1222 vaccination. All receptors derive from an adult in good health. CDR3s include the opening cysteine and the closing phenylalanine or tryptophan. D genes are given only for firm matches. Size is stated for part of the rows, as once, few or many counts, or as a class when the clone is expanded.

v_gene,d_gene,j_gene,abundance,CDR3nt,CDR3aa
TRBV14,TRBD1,TRBJ1-5,.,TGTGCCAGCAGCCAAATACAGGGGCAGCCCCAGCATTTT,CASSQIQGQPQHF
TRBV5-4,TRBD1,TRBJ2-3,once,TGTGCCAGCAGCTTCCAAACAGGGGGCGGCACAGATACGCAGTATTTT,CASSFQTGGGTDTQYF
TRBV11-2,.,TRBJ2-1,.,TGTGCCAGCAGCTTAGTTGCCGAGCGGAGCTCCTACAATGAGCAGTTCTTC,CASSLVAERSSYNEQFF
TRBV18,TRBD1,TRBJ1-5,once,TGTGCCAGCTCACCGACAGGGGATAGCAATCAGCCCCAGCATTTT,CASSPTGDSNQPQHF
TRBV5-1,TRBD2,TRBJ2-2,.,TGCGCCAGCAGCTTGGCGGCTAGCGGGTGGATACCCGACACCGGGGAGCTGTTTTTT,CASSLAASGWIPDTGELFF
TRBV3-1/TRBV3-2,.,TRBJ2-3,.,TGTGCCAGCAGCCAGGTGGCCAATACGCAGTATTTT,CASSQVANTQYF
TRBV3-1/TRBV3-2,.,TRBJ2-5,once,TGTGCCAGCAGCCACCGGGGGGCCCAAGAGACCCAGTACTTC,CASSHRGAQETQYF
TRBV18,.,TRBJ1-1,.,TGTGCCAGCTCATCTTCACCGGGGACTGAAGCTTTCTTT,CASSSSPGTEAFF
TRBV7-9,.,TRBJ1-2,.,TGTGCCAGCAGCTTAGAGCCCTATGGCTACACCTTC,CASSLEPYGYTF
TRBV7-3,.,TRBJ2-2,.,TGTGCCAGCAGCTTGGAGGGGTACGGGGAGCTGTTTTTT,CASSLEGYGELFF
TRBV7-2,TRBD2,TRBJ2-1,few,TGTGCCAGCAGTAAGACTAGCGGGGGATATAACAATGAGCAGTTCTTC,CASSKTSGGYNNEQFF
TRBV9,.,TRBJ2-1,.,TGTGCCAGCAGCGTTAGAGGCCAGGGATTTGGGAGCTCCTACAATGAGCAGTTCTTC,CASSVRGQGFGSSYNEQFF
TRBV4-2,.,TRBJ1-2,.,TGTGCCAGCAGCAAGGACAGAAGGACCAACTATGGCTACACCTTC,CASSKDRRTNYGYTF
TRBV7-9,TRBD1,TRBJ2-7,.,TGTGCCAGCAGCAACCCGGGACAGGTGGTTTTCGAGCAGTACTTC,CASSNPGQVVFEQYF
TRBV4-3,TRBD1,TRBJ2-3,.,TGCGCCAGCAGCCAACCGGGACAGGGAAGAGATACGCAGTATTTT,CASSQPGQGRDTQYF
TRBV5-6,.,TRBJ1-6,.,TGTGCCAGCAGCTTGGGACCCAGGTTCGATAATTCACCCCTCCACTTT,CASSLGPRFDNSPLHF
TRBV19,TRBD1,TRBJ2-2,.,TGTGCCAGTAGTCTAGGGACAGGGAGAAACACCGGGGAGCTGTTTTTT,CASSLGTGRNTGELFF
TRBV12-5,.,TRBJ1-2,.,TGTGCTAGTGGTTTGGCTCAGGCCTATGGCTACACCTTC,CASGLAQAYGYTF
TRBV30,.,TRBJ1-3,.,TGTGCCTGGAGTGTACGGCCAACCGGACTCTCTGGAAACACCATATATTTT,CAWSVRPTGLSGNTIYF
TRBV20-1,.,TRBJ1-4,.,TGCAGTGCTAGTGCCCAGGGGTCCCGTGGCGAACTGTTTTTT,CSASAQGSRGELFF
TRBV10-2,TRBD2,TRBJ2-7,.,TGCGCCAGCAGTCCCCCGGGAACCAGCCAGCGGGAGTTCAACGAGCAGTACTTC,CASSPPGTSQREFNEQYF
TRBV7-8,TRBD1,TRBJ1-2,.,TGTGCCAGCAGCTTATCGACAGGGAATAACTATGGCTACACCTTC,CASSLSTGNNYGYTF
TRBV6-5,.,TRBJ2-1,.,TGTGCCAGCAGTTACCTGCAGGGTAATGAGCAGTTCTTC,CASSYLQGNEQFF
TRBV6-4,.,TRBJ2-7,.,TGTGCCAGCAGTGACCAGGGGGGAAACGAGCAGTACTTC,CASSDQGGNEQYF
TRBV27,TRBD1,TRBJ2-7,once,TGTGCCAGCAGCCTCCGGGACAGGGTGCGAGAGCAGTACTTC,CASSLRDRVREQYF
TRBV28,TRBD1,TRBJ2-7,.,TGTGCCATCGACAGGGGGCTGGGGTCCTACGAGCAGTACTTC,CAIDRGLGSYEQYF
TRBV6-2/TRBV6-3,TRBD1,TRBJ1-6,.,TGTGCCAGCAGTTACCATGGGACAGGGGGGACACCCCTCCACTTT,CASSYHGTGGTPLHF
TRBV12-5,.,TRBJ1-1,.,TGTGCTAGTGGTTTCCCCCCCACTGAAGCTTTCTTT,CASGFPPTEAFF
TRBV3-1/TRBV3-2,.,TRBJ1-2,.,TGTGCCAGCAGCCCCGGGGGGGGAATGAGTGGCTACACCTTC,CASSPGGGMSGYTF
TRBV6-2/TRBV6-3,TRBD2,TRBJ2-7,medium-sized,TGTGCCAGCAGTTACGGGACTAGCGGCTACGAGCAGTACTTC,CASSYGTSGYEQYF
TRBV4-2,.,TRBJ2-1,.,TGTGCCAGCAGCCAAGGGGACGCCTACAATGAGCAGTTCTTC,CASSQGDAYNEQFF
TRBV7-2,TRBD1,TRBJ1-4,.,TGTGCCAGCAGCGCCCCGGACAGGGGGACGGGCGAGGAAAAACTGTTTTTT,CASSAPDRGTGEEKLFF
TRBV7-2,.,TRBJ2-5,.,TGTGCCAGCAGCTTAGTACGACACCGGCAAGAGACCCAGTACTTC,CASSLVRHRQETQYF
TRBV3-1/TRBV3-2,.,TRBJ2-1,once,TGTGCCAGCAGCCAAGAAGTTTCGGGAACCTACAATGAGCAGTTCTTC,CASSQEVSGTYNEQFF
TRBV25-1,.,TRBJ1-4,.,TGTGCCAGCAGTTATCCCGGGAAGCCTATTGAAAAACTGTTTTTT,CASSYPGKPIEKLFF
TRBV2,.,TRBJ1-3,.,TGTGCCAGCACAGGTTTCCGAGGGGGAAACACCATATATTTT,CASTGFRGGNTIYF
TRBV6-2/TRBV6-3,.,TRBJ2-7,once,TGTGCCAGCAGTCCCACAACGGGCGAGCAGTACTTC,CASSPTTGEQYF
TRBV28,TRBD1,TRBJ1-2,.,TGTGCCAGCAGACAGGGGGCCGAAGACTATGGCTACACCTTC,CASRQGAEDYGYTF
TRBV30,.,TRBJ2-6,.,TGTGCCTGGAGTTCAAGAGGGGCCAACGTCCTGACTTTC,CAWSSRGANVLTF
TRBV20-1,.,TRBJ2-1,.,TGCAGTGCTAGCGTCGACCGGGGGCAGTTCTTC,CSASVDRGQFF
TRBV9,.,TRBJ1-4,.,TGTGCCAGCAGCGTACTGTCGAGGGCAACTAATGAAAAACTGTTTTTT,CASSVLSRATNEKLFF
TRBV6-5,TRBD1,TRBJ1-1,.,TGTGCCAGCAGTAACCGACAGGGGATGAACACTGAAGCTTTCTTT,CASSNRQGMNTEAFF
TRBV9,.,TRBJ2-7,.,TGTGCCAGCAGCGTATCAACAGGGCACTCCTACGAGCAGTACTTC,CASSVSTGHSYEQYF
TRBV5-1,TRBD1,TRBJ1-2,.,TGCGCCAGCAGCGTCCAGGGGGCGAGTGGTGATGGCTACACCTTC,CASSVQGASGDGYTF
TRBV19,.,TRBJ1-2,.,TGTGCCAGTAGTACTCTCCGCGCGGGGGGCTACACCTTC,CASSTLRAGGYTF
TRBV28,.,TRBJ2-7,.,TGTGCCAGCAGCCTAATGCTAGGGGCCTACGAGCAGTACTTC,CASSLMLGAYEQYF
TRBV18,.,TRBJ2-7,.,TGTGCCAGCTCACCACGGCAGGGCTTCTACGAGCAGTACTTC,CASSPRQGFYEQYF
TRBV6-5,.,TRBJ2-1,.,TGTGCCAGCAGTTACTCGGGGGGTTACAGTGAGCAGTTCTTC,CASSYSGGYSEQFF